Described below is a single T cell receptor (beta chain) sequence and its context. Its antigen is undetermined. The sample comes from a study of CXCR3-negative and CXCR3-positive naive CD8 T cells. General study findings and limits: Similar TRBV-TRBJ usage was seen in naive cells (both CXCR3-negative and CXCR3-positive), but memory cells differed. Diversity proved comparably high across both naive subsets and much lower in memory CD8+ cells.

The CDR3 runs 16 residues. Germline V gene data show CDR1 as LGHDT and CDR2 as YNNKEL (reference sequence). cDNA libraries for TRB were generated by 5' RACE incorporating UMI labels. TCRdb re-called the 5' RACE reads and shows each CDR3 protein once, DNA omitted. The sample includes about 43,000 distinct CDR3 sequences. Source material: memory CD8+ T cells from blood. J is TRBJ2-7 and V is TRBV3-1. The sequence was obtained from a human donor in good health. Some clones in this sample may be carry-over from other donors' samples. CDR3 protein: CASSQDVGLTKSEQYF.